The T cell receptor beta chain under discussion was sequenced for a study of tumor-infiltrating lymphocytes in primary liver carcinoma. Study-wide context: Patients were men and women aged 30 to 69 years.

The authors took blood RNA from unsorted whole blood and also extracted germline DNA. Findings and limits, study-wide: In the absence of sorting, bulk samples left CD4+ and CD8+ repertoires uncompared.

Total RNA (around 0.45 ug) served as template for TCR beta cDNA synthesis primed by a constant-region primer. Libraries for TCR beta were built through three nested multiplex PCR rounds, which together made up a slightly modified ARM-PCR procedure. TCRdb fed the multiplex PCR reads into MiXCR, producing one record per CDR3 protein. The sample records approximately 310,000 distinct CDR3 sequences, roughly 60% being singletons. A word on this clonotype: The antigen remains undetermined. Since a much larger clone is just one base distant, this may be a read error.

Material for sequencing was peripheral blood. The receptor's source is a man aged 40-50 years with primary liver carcinoma and hepatitis B virus infection.

CDR3 in amino acids: CASTTGAASYEQYF. The CDR3 DNA sequence: TGTGCCAGTACGACCGGGGCCGCATCCTACGAGCAGTACTTC. The chain recombines TRBV6-1 with TRBJ2-7, with D tentatively TRBD1 or TRBD2 (5 bases each). In germline, CDR1 is MNHNS, CDR2 SASEGT. Trimming took off 9 bases at V and 1 base at J, with 16 bases between the two ends. CDR3 length: 14 residues.